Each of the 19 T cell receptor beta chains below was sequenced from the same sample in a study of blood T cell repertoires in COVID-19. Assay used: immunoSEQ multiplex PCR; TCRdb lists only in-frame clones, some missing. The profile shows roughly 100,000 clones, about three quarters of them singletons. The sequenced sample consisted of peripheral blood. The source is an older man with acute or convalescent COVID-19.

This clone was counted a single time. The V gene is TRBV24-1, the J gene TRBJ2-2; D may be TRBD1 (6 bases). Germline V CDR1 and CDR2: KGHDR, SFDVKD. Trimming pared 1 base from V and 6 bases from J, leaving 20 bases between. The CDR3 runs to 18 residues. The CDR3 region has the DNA TGTGCCACCAGTGATTTATCGGACAGTCGGCCCTTCCCCGGGGAGCTGTTTTTT. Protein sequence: CATSDLSDSRPFPGELFF.

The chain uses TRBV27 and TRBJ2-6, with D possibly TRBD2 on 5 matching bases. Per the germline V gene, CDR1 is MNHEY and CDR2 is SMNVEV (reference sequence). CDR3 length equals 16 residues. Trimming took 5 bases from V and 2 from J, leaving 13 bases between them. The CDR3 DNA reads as TGTGCCAGCAGTCCTTACGGGGTGGCTGGGGCCAACGTCCTGACTTTC. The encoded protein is CASSPYGVAGANVLTF.

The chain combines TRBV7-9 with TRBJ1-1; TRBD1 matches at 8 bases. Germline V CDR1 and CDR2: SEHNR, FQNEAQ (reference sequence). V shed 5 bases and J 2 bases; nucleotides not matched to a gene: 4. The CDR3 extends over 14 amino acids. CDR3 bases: TGTGCCAGCAGCCCGGGACAGGTAAACACTGAAGCTTTCTTT. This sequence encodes CASSPGQVNTEAFF.

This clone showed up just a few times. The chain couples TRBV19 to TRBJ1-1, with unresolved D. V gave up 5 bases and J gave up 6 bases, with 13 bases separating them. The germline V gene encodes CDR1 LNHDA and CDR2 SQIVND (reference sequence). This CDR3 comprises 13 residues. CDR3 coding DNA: TGTGCCAGTAGTCTTAGCGGATCCCCTGAAGCTTTCTTT. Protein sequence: CASSLSGSPEAFF.

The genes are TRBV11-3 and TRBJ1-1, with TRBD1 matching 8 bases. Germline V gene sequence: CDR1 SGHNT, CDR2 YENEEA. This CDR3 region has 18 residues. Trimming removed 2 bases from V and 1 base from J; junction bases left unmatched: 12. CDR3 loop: CASSLRQGAWRKNTEAFF. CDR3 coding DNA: TGTGCCAGCAGCTTAAGGCAGGGGGCGTGGAGAAAGAACACTGAAGCTTTCTTT.

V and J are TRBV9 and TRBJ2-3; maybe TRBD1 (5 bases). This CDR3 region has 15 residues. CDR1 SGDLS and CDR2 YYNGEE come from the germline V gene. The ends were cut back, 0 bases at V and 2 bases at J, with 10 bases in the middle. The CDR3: CASSVGQSYTDTQYF. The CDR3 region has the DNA TGTGCCAGCAGCGTAGGACAGTCATACACAGATACGCAGTATTTT. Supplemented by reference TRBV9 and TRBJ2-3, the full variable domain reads DSGVTQTPKHLITATGQRVTLRCSPRSGDLSVYWYQQSLDQGLQFLIQYYNGEERAKGNILERFSAQQFPDLHSELNLSSLELGDSALYFCASSVGQSYTDTQYFGPGTRLTVL.

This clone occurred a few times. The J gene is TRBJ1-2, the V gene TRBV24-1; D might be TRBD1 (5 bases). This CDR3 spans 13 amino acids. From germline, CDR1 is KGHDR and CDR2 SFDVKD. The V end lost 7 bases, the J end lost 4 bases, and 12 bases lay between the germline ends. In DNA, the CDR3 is TGTGCCACCAGAGCGACAGAAACCTATGGCTACACCTTC. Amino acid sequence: CATRATETYGYTF.

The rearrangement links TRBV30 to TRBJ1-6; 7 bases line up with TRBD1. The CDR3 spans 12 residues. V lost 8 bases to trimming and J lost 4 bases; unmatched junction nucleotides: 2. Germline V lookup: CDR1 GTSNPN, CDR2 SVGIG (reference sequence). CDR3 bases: TGTGCCGGGGGACAGTATAATTCACCCCTCCACTTT. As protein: CAGGQYNSPLHF.

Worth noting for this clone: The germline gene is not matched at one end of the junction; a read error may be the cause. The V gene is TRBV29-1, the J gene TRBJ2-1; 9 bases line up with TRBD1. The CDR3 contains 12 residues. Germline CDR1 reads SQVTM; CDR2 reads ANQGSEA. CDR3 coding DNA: TGCAGCGTTGTCGAGGGGGACAGGGCCTTGGTCTTC. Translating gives CSVVEGDRALVF.

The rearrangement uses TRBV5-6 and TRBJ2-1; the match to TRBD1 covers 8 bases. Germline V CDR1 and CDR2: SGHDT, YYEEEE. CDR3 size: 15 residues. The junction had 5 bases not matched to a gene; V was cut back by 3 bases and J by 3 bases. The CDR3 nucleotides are TGTGCCAGCAGCTATGACAGGGGCGGCTACAATGAGCAGTTCTTC. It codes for CASSYDRGGYNEQFF.

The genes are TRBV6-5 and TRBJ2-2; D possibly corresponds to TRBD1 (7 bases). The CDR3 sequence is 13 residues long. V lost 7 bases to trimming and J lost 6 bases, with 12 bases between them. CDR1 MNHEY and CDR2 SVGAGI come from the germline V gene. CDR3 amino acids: CASTQGGPGELFF. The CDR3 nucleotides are TGTGCCAGCACCCAGGGGGGTCCCGGGGAGCTGTTTTTT.

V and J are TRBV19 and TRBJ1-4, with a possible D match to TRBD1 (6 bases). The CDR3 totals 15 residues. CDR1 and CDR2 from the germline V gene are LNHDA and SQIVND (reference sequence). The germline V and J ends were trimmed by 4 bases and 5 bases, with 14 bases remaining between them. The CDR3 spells CASSNLDRKNEKLFF. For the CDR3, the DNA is TGTGCCAGTAGTAATCTGGACAGAAAAAATGAAAAACTGTTTTTT.

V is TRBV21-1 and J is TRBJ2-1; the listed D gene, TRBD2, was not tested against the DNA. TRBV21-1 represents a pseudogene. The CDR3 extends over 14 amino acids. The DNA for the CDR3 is TGTGCCAGCAGACGCGGGAGGACGGGAAATGAGCAGTTCTTC. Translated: CASRRGRTGNEQFF.

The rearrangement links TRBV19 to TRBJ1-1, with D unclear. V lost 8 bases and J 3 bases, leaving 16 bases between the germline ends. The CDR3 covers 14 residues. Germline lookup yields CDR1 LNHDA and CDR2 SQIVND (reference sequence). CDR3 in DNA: TGTGCCAGTTGGGAACGGGGAGTTCACACTGAAGCTTTCTTT. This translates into CASWERGVHTEAFF.

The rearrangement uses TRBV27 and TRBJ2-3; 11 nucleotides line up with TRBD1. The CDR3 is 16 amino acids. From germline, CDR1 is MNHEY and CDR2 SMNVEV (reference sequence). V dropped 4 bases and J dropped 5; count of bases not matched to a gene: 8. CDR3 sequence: CASSSPGQGVVDTQYF. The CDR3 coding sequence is TGTGCCAGCAGTTCACCGGGACAGGGGGTCGTAGATACGCAGTATTTT.

In DNA, the CDR3 is TGCGCCAGCAGCTTCAGACAGGGGGCCGGGGAGCTGTTTTTT. Encoded protein: CASSFRQGAGELFF. The chain carries TRBV5-1 and TRBJ2-2, with 9 nucleotides matching TRBD1. Trimming at V came to 2 bases and at J to 6 bases, leaving 2 bases not matched to a gene. The CDR3 is 14 residues long. Germline CDR1 is SGHRS and CDR2 is YFSETQ.

CDR3 DNA sequence: TGTGCCAGTAGTCCAGGACAGGAGATCTATAATTCACCCCTCCACTTT. Translated: CASSPGQEIYNSPLHF. This chain joins TRBV19 and TRBJ1-6; 7 positions match TRBD1. This CDR3 has 16 amino acids. Losses at the gene ends were 5 bases for V and 3 bases for J; bases not matched to a gene: 7. The germline gives CDR1 LNHDA, CDR2 SQIVND (reference sequence).

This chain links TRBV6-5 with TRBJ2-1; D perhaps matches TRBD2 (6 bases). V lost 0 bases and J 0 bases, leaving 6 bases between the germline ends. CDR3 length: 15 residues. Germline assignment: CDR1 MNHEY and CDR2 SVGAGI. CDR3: CASSYSGGSYNEQFF. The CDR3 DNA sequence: TGTGCCAGCAGTTACTCCGGGGGCTCCTACAATGAGCAGTTCTTC.

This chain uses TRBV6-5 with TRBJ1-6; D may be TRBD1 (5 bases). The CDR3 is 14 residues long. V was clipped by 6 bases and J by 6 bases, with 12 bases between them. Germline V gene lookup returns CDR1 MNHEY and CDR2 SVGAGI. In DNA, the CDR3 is TGTGCCAGCAGCCGCCTTCAGGGTAATTCACCCCTCCACTTT. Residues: CASSRLQGNSPLHF.